This T cell receptor (beta chain) comes out of a study of vaccination effects on CD4 cells after COVID-19. Regarding this clone: Its antigen is unknown.

Trimming removed 4 bases at V and 4 bases at J, with 14 bases between. CDR3 length: 14 residues. Germline V gene sequence: CDR1 SGHRS, CDR2 YFSETQ. Some clones are missing from TCRdb's copy, which holds only in-frame ones; the method was immunoSEQ multiplex PCR. The sample holds some 22,000 clones; 75% are singletons and the top ten take less than 20%. Sequencing in the ViraFEST assay came after antigen-specific CD4+ T cells had been expanded with viral peptide pools, which were used to stimulate PBMC. On day 10 of culture, CD4+ T cells were separated out. Each vaccine recipient was nucleocapsid antibody negative and had no prior SARS-CoV-2 infection.

This clonotype was sampled from a human donor who received a COVID-19 vaccine. The sequenced sample was CD4+ T cells from PBMCs cultured with HCoV-NL63 spike peptides, obtained before COVID-19 vaccination. The chain couples TRBV5-1 to TRBJ1-1, with D tentatively TRBD1 (5 bases). CDR3 nucleotides: TGCGCCAGCAGCCCAACAGCTGGGGGCACTGAAGCTTTCTTT. Translation: CASSPTAGGTEAFF.